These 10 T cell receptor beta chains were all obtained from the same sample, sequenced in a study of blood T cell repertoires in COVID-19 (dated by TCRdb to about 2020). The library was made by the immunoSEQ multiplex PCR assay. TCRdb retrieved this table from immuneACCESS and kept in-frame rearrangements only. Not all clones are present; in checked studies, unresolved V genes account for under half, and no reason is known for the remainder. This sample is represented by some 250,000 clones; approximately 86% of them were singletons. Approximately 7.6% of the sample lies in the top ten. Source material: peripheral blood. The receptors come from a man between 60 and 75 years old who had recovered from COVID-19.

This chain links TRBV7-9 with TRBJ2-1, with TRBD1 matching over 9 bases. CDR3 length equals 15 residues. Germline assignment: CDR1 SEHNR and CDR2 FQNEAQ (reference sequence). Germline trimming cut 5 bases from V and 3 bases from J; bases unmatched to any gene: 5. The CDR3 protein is CASSTWTGDYNEQFF. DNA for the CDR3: TGTGCCAGCAGCACTTGGACAGGGGACTACAATGAGCAGTTCTTC.

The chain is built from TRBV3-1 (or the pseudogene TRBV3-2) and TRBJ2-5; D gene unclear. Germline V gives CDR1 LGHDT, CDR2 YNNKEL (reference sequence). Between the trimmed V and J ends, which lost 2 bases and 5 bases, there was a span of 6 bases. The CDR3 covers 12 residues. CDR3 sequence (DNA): TGTGCCAGCAGCCAATATTCGGAGACCCAGTACTTC. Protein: CASSQYSETQYF.

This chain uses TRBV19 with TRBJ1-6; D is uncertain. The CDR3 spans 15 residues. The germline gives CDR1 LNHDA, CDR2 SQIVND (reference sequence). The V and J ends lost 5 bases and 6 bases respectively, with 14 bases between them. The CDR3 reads CASSLAGSLNSPLHF. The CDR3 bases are TGTGCCAGTAGTCTTGCCGGGAGCCTTAATTCACCCCTCCACTTT. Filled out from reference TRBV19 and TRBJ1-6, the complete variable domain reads DGGITQSPKYLFRKEGQNVTLSCEQNLNHDAMYWYRQDPGQGLRLIYYSQIVNDFQKGDIAEGYSVSREKKESFPLTVTSAQKNPTAFYLCASSLAGSLNSPLHFGNGTRLTVT.

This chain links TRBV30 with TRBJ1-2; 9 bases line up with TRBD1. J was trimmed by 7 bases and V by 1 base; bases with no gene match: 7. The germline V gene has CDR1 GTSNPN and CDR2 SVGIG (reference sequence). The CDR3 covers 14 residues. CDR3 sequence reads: CAWSAGQGRGGYTF. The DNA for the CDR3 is TGTGCCTGGAGTGCGGGACAGGGACGCGGTGGCTACACCTTC. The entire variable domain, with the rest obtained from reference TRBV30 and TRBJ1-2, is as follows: SQTIHQWPATLVQPVGSPLSLECTVEGTSNPNLYWYRQAAGRGLQLLFYSVGIGQISSEVPQNLSASRPQDRQFILSSKKLLLSDSGFYLCAWSAGQGRGGYTFGSGTRLTVV.

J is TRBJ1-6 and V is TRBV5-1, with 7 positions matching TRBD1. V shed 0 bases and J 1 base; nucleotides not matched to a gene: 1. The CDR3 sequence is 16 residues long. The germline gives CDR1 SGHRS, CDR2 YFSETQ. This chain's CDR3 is CASSLEGQSYNSPLHF. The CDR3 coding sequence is TGCGCCAGCAGCTTGGAGGGACAGTCCTATAATTCACCCCTCCACTTT.

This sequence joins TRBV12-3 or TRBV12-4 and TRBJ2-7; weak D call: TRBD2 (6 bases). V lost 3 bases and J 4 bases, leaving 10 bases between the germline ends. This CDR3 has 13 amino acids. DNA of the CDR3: TGTGCCAGCAGTTTTTCCGCGGGGTACGAGCAGTACTTC. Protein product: CASSFSAGYEQYF.

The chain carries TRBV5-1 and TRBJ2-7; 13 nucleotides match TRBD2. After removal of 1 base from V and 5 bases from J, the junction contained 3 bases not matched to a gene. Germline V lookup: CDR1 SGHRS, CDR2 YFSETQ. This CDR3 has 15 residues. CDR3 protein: CASSLTSGGVNEQYF. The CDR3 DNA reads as TGCGCCAGCAGCTTGACTAGCGGGGGGGTAAACGAGCAGTACTTC.

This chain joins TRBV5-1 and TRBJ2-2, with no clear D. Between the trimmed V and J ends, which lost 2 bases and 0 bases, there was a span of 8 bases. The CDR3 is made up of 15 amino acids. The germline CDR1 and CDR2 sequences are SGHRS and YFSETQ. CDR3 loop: CASSFQNPNTGELFF. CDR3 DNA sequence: TGCGCCAGCAGCTTCCAGAATCCGAACACCGGGGAGCTGTTTTTT. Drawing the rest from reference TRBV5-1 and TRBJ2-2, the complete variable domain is KAGVTQTPRYLIKTRGQQVTLSCSPISGHRSVSWYQQTPGQGLQFLFEYFSETQRNKGNFPGRFSGRQFSNSRSEMNVSTLELGDSALYLCASSFQNPNTGELFFGEGSRLTVL.

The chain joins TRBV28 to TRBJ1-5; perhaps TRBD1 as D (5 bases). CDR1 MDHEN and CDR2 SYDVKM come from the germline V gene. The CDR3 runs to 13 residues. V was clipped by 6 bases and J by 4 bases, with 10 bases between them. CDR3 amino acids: CASRWGGNQPQHF. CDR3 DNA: TGTGCCAGCAGGTGGGGGGGGAATCAGCCCCAGCATTTT.

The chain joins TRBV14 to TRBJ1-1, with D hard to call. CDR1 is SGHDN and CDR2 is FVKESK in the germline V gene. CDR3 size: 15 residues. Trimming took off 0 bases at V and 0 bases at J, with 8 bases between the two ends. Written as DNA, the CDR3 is TGTGCCAGCAGCCAAGAGGAGGGAATGAACACTGAAGCTTTCTTT. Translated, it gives CASSQEEGMNTEAFF. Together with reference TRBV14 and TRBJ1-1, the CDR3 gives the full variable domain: EAGVTQFPSHSVIEKGQTVTLRCDPISGHDNLYWYRRVMGKEIKFLLHFVKESKQDESGMPNNRFLAERTGGTYSTLKVQPAELEDSGVYFCASSQEEGMNTEAFFGQGTRLTVV.